Listed below are T cell receptor beta chains from one sample, sequenced in a study of graft-versus-host responses after intestinal transplantation. These receptors' antigens are unknown. The repertoire was sequenced with immunoSEQ multiplex PCR; TCRdb's copy has only in-frame clones and lacks some. Of more than 60,000 clones listed, less than 95% are singletons. Source: unstimulated CD8+ T cells sorted from spleen or lymph node cells, taken before intestinal transplant. These receptors all come from a human donor who received an intestinal transplant. Both conserved end residues are part of each CDR3. The D gene is left open where the match is weak. Not every row has a clone size; where given, it reads once, few, many or a size class.

TRBJ2-1 TRBD2 TRBV19 16 - TGTGCCAGTAGTAAAGCGGGGGCTTTCTCCTACAATGAGCAGTTCTTC CASSKAGAFSYNEQFF
TRBJ1-2 - TRBV6-6 11 few TGTGCCAGCGGCCCCCCCGATGGCTACACCTTC CASGPPDGYTF
TRBJ2-2 - TRBV27 13 - TGTGCCAGTTCTTACACAGACACCGGGGAGCTGTTTTTT CASSYTDTGELFF
TRBJ1-2 - TRBV18 13 - TGTGCCAGCTCCCCAGGGGCCGTCTATGGCTACACCTTC CASSPGAVYGYTF
TRBJ2-3 - TRBV5-1 15 - TGCGCCAGCAGCTGGGGCTTGGGGGCGGCAGATACGCAGTATTTT CASSWGLGAADTQYF
TRBJ2-7 - TRBV21-1 12 - TGTGCCAGCCCGCGGGTTCCCCACGAGCAGTACTTC CASPRVPHEQYF
TRBJ1-3 - TRBV2 13 - TGTGCCAGCAGGGACAGTTCTGGAAACACCATATATTTT CASRDSSGNTIYF
TRBJ1-4 - TRBV4-1 17 - TGCGCCAGCAGCCGGCTCGGGTCCGAAGGGGCCTTTGAAAAACTGTTTTTT CASSRLGSEGAFEKLFF
TRBJ1-2 - TRBV11-2 14 - TGTGCCAGCAGCTTAGGGGTGGGGCGGCTTGGCTACACCTTC CASSLGVGRLGYTF
TRBJ2-7 TRBD1 TRBV5-4 15 - TGTGCCAGCAGCTTGGCCGTAACAGGGGTTGGCGAGCAGTACTTC CASSLAVTGVGEQYF
TRBJ2-2 TRBD1 TRBV18 15 - TGTGCCAGCTCCCCTTCGACAGGGGGTACCGGGGAGCTGTTTTTT CASSPSTGGTGELFF
TRBJ1-1 - TRBV5-6 14 - TGTGCCAGCAGCGCCGGACTTGGGATCACTGAAGCTTTCTTT CASSAGLGITEAFF
TRBJ1-1 - TRBV7-8 16 once TGTGCCAGCAGCTTATCCCTACAGAACCTCAACACTGAAGCTTTCTTT CASSLSLQNLNTEAFF
TRBJ1-2 - TRBV29-1 12 - TGCAGCGTTGTCAGGGAGGATGGTGGCTACACCTTC CSVVREDGGYTF
TRBJ1-1 - TRBV2 11 few TGTGCCAGCGGGCAGAACACTGAAGCTTTCTTT CASGQNTEAFF
TRBJ2-7 TRBD2 TRBV13 15 - TGTGCCAGCAGCATAAACCTAGCGGGGGCCTACGAGCAGTACTTC CASSINLAGAYEQYF
TRBJ1-1 - TRBV6-5 11 - TGTGCCAGCAGATCGATACAAGAAGCTTTCTTT CASRSIQEAFF